This T cell receptor (beta chain) was captured in a study of untreated major depressive disorder. Only in-frame clones appear in the TCRdb table, and some are missing; sequencing was by immunoSEQ multiplex PCR. The sample yields more than 20,000 clones, about 93% seen once. Study-level results: A comparatively small sample limits the generalizability of these findings. Depressed patients' CD4+ T cells carried increased TRBV05-01 (Vbeta 5.1) usage versus control CD4+ T cells.

Each depressed patient was pairwise matched to a non-depressed control for sex, age, current smoking status and body mass index. Participants with major medical conditions, Axis I/II comorbidities, regular medication or illicit drug use were excluded. Remarks on this clone: Its target is not known.

The CDR3 loop spans 15 amino acids. V shed 7 bases and J 2 bases; nucleotides not matched to a gene: 10. Looked up from germline, CDR1 is LNHDA and CDR2 is SQIVND (reference sequence). Sequencing used CD4+ T cells from PBMCs. This chain joins TRBV19 and TRBJ1-2; TRBD1 matches at 7 bases. The sequence came from a man aged 30-40 years in good health. CDR3 region: CASKPMDRPNYGYTF. The CDR3 nucleotides read TGTGCCAGTAAACCTATGGACAGGCCGAACTATGGCTACACCTTC. The variable domain in full, completed from reference TRBV19 and TRBJ1-2, reads DGGITQSPKYLFRKEGQNVTLSCEQNLNHDAMYWYRQDPGQGLRLIYYSQIVNDFQKGDIAEGYSVSREKKESFPLTVTSAQKNPTAFYLCASKPMDRPNYGYTFGSGTRLTVV.